These T cell receptor beta chains were read from a single sample in a study of cytomegalovirus exposure and HLA in healthy donors. Some clones are missing from TCRdb's copy, which holds only in-frame ones; the method was immunoSEQ multiplex PCR. Of about 95,000 clones in the sample, under 85% were seen once. The source material was PBMCs. The receptors here all came from a woman aged 40 to 50 in good health and CMV-seropositive. Each CDR3 is given with its conserved first and last residue. The D gene is left open where the match is weak. Some rows mark clone size as missing; the rest say once, few, many or name a class of expanded clone.

CDR3 | DNA | D | V | size | J
CAISEIGGSYEQYF | TGTGCCATCAGTGAGATCGGCGGGAGCTACGAGCAGTACTTC | TRBD2 | TRBV10-3 | NA | TRBJ2-7
CASSFVTSLNEQFF | TGTGCCAGCAGCTTCGTCACTTCACTCAATGAGCAGTTCTTC | NA | TRBV11-2 | NA | TRBJ2-1
CASSVGDSGTYEQYF | TGTGCCAGCAGCGTAGGCGATAGCGGGACCTACGAGCAGTACTTC | TRBD2 | TRBV9 | NA | TRBJ2-7
CASSWGAYNEQFF | TGTGCCAGCTCGTGGGGGGCCTACAATGAGCAGTTCTTC | NA | TRBV27 | NA | TRBJ2-1
CASSVGTGGNEELFF | TGTGCCAGCAGTGTCGGGACAGGAGGGAATGAAGAACTGTTTTTT | TRBD1 | TRBV27 | NA | TRBJ1-4
CASSVAGAGGEQYF | TGTGCCAGCAGCGTAGCAGGGGCAGGGGGAGAGCAGTACTTC | TRBD1 | TRBV9 | NA | TRBJ2-7
CAIGRTSSGEGETQYF | TGTGCCATCGGACGCACTTCTAGCGGAGAAGGAGAGACCCAGTACTTC | TRBD2 | TRBV10-3 | once | TRBJ2-5
CASSRQGGEQYF | TGTGCCAGCAGTAGGCAGGGTGGCGAGCAGTACTTC | NA | TRBV2 | NA | TRBJ2-7
CASSSPGQGGGGYTF | TGTGCCAGCAGTTCGCCAGGACAGGGAGGCGGAGGCTACACCTTC | TRBD1 | TRBV28 | NA | TRBJ1-2
CASSSQGSNEKLFF | TGTGCCAGCAGTTCACAGGGGTCTAATGAAAAACTGTTTTTT | TRBD1 | TRBV5-6 | NA | TRBJ1-4
CASSFTGGAGELFF | TGTGCCAGCAGCTTCACGGGAGGAGCCGGGGAGCTGTTTTTT | TRBD2 | TRBV7-9 | NA | TRBJ2-2
CASSQVGLAGVTKTQYF | TGCGCCAGCAGCCAAGTTGGGCTAGCGGGAGTTACGAAGACCCAGTACTTC | TRBD2 | TRBV4-1 | NA | TRBJ2-5
CASSLGVGEGNQPQHF | TGTGCCAGCAGCTTAGGTGTCGGGGAAGGCAATCAGCCCCAGCATTTT | NA | TRBV7-9 | NA | TRBJ1-5
CASSQGGTGFGMDQPQHF | TGCGCCAGCAGCCAAGGCGGGACAGGGTTCGGAATGGATCAGCCCCAGCATTTT | TRBD1 | TRBV4-1 | NA | TRBJ1-5
CASSRPGQVIYEQYF | TGTGCCAGTAGCCGACCGGGACAGGTCATATACGAGCAGTACTTC | TRBD1 | TRBV19 | few | TRBJ2-7
CAWGTGRETQYF | TGTGCCTGGGGGACTGGCAGAGAGACCCAGTACTTC | NA | TRBV30 | NA | TRBJ2-5
CASGSDQGPGELFF | TGCGCCAGCGGATCAGACCAGGGTCCGGGGGAGCTGTTTTTT | NA | TRBV4-1 | NA | TRBJ2-2
CSVVLGSSYNEQFF | TGCAGCGTTGTTTTGGGCAGCTCCTACAATGAGCAGTTCTTC | NA | TRBV29-1 | NA | TRBJ2-1
CASSKAGGGNGYTF | TGTGCCAGCAGCAAAGCCGGGGGGGGGAATGGCTACACCTTC | NA | TRBV21-1 | NA | TRBJ1-2
CASSQAQGASAFF | TGTGCCAGCAGCCAAGCCCAGGGGGCATCGGCTTTCTTT | TRBD1 | TRBV14 | few | TRBJ1-1
CASSSDRSNQPQHF | TGTGCCAGCAGCTCCGACAGAAGCAATCAGCCCCAGCATTTT | NA | TRBV6-1 | once | TRBJ1-5
CASSYLGGEQFF | TGTGCCAGCAGTTATTTAGGGGGTGAGCAGTTCTTC | NA | TRBV28 | NA | TRBJ2-1
CAWSVQGAQPLHF | TGTGCCTGGAGTGTACAGGGCGCCCAACCCCTCCACTTT | NA | TRBV30 | few | TRBJ1-6
CASSRADRGKYEQYF | TGTGCCAGCAGCCGAGCAGACAGGGGAAAGTACGAGCAGTACTTC | TRBD1 | TRBV5-6 | NA | TRBJ2-7
CAWVSGVSSTDTQYF | TGTGCCTGGGTTAGCGGGGTCTCTAGCACAGATACGCAGTATTTT | TRBD2 | TRBV30 | NA | TRBJ2-3
CASRGGESPYNEQFF | TGTGCCAGCAGAGGGGGGGAGTCTCCCTACAATGAGCAGTTCTTC | NA | TRBV5-4 | NA | TRBJ2-1
CASSQVADTQYF | TGTGCCAGCAGCCAAGTCGCAGATACGCAGTATTTT | NA | TRBV4-2 | NA | TRBJ2-3
CAIKGVLQETQYF | TGTGCCATCAAGGGGGTGTTACAGGAGACCCAGTACTTC | NA | TRBV10-3 | few | TRBJ2-5
CASGEANYNEQFF | TGTGCCAGCGGGGAGGCTAACTACAATGAGCAGTTCTTC | NA | TRBV7-3 | NA | TRBJ2-1
CASSYGQNYEQYF | TGTGCCAGCAGTTACGGACAGAACTACGAGCAGTACTTC | NA | TRBV6-6 | few | TRBJ2-7
CASSVPGPRTDTQYF | TGTGCCAGCAGTGTGCCAGGGCCCCGCACAGATACGCAGTATTTT | NA | TRBV25-1 | NA | TRBJ2-3
CASKQGGDGYIQYF | TGTGCCAGTAAACAGGGGGGAGATGGCTATATTCAGTACTTC | TRBD1 | TRBV19 | NA | TRBJ2-4
CASTRATDTEAFF | TGTGCCAGCACACGAGCTACAGACACTGAAGCTTTCTTT | NA | TRBV6-5 | NA | TRBJ1-1
CASKRTSGSGNEQFF | TGTGCCAGCAAGCGGACTAGCGGGAGCGGCAATGAGCAGTTCTTC | TRBD2 | TRBV6-5 | few | TRBJ2-1
CASIPLAGRPDTQYF | TGTGCCAGCATCCCGCTAGCGGGACGGCCAGATACGCAGTATTTT | TRBD2 | TRBV6-6 | NA | TRBJ2-3
CAWRKGQNTGELFF | TGTGCCTGGAGGAAGGGACAAAACACCGGGGAGCTGTTTTTT | NA | TRBV30 | NA | TRBJ2-2
CASSVDASGSIGGSYEQYF | TGTGCCAGCAGCGTAGATGCTAGCGGGAGCATCGGGGGATCCTACGAGCAGTACTTC | TRBD2 | TRBV9 | NA | TRBJ2-7
CASTGGGLGTDTQYF | TGTGCCAGCACGGGAGGGGGGCTGGGCACAGATACGCAGTATTTT | TRBD2 | TRBV9 | NA | TRBJ2-3
CASARYRTGGGEQFF | TGTGCCAGCGCCCGATATCGAACAGGGGGCGGTGAGCAGTTCTTC | TRBD1 | TRBV5-6 | NA | TRBJ2-1
CASSTPTGGNTEAFF | TGTGCCAGCAGCACCCCGACAGGGGGGAACACTGAAGCTTTCTTT | TRBD1 | TRBV28 | NA | TRBJ1-1
CASSVLAGSGYEQFF | TGTGCCAGCAGTGTACTGGCGGGGAGCGGCTATGAGCAGTTCTTC | NA | TRBV6-4 | once | TRBJ2-1
CASLKREGLGGELFF | TGTGCCAGTCTCAAGCGGGAGGGCCTCGGCGGGGAGCTGTTTTTT | TRBD2 | TRBV28 | NA | TRBJ2-2
CASSHRDRVNYGYTF | TGTGCCAGCAGCCACCGGGACAGGGTCAACTATGGCTACACCTTC | TRBD1 | TRBV11-3 | NA | TRBJ1-2
CASSYEGTSPTQYF | TGTGCCAGCAGTTACGAAGGGACTAGCCCTACCCAGTACTTC | TRBD2 | TRBV6-6 | NA | TRBJ2-5
CASSVLAGFSEQYF | TGTGCCAGCAGCGTCCTAGCGGGATTCTCCGAGCAGTACTTC | TRBD2 | TRBV9 | NA | TRBJ2-7
CASSPPGAGGGETQYF | TGTGCCAGCAGTCCCCCCGGCGCTGGAGGCGGAGAGACCCAGTACTTC | NA | TRBV7-6 | NA | TRBJ2-5
CASSQGRGGAFF | TGCGCCAGCAGCCAGGGGAGGGGGGGAGCTTTCTTT | NA | TRBV4-1 | NA | TRBJ1-1
CASSQVALSSGGYNEQFF | TGTGCCAGCAGCCAAGTAGCCCTGTCTAGCGGGGGTTACAATGAGCAGTTCTTC | TRBD2 | TRBV4-2 | NA | TRBJ2-1
CASSPTVMNTEAFF | TGCGCCAGCAGCCCGACAGTAATGAACACTGAAGCTTTCTTT | NA | TRBV5-1 | NA | TRBJ1-1
CASSAEPHFDNSPLHF | TGTGCCAGCAGCGCGGAACCCCACTTCGATAATTCACCCCTCCACTTT | NA | TRBV5-4 | NA | TRBJ1-6
CASSQQGGEKLFF | TGTGCCAGCAGCCAACAGGGTGGGGAAAAACTGTTTTTT | NA | TRBV4-2 | NA | TRBJ1-4
CASSYGGYSYEQYF | TGTGCCAGCAGTTACGGCGGGTACTCCTACGAGCAGTACTTC | NA | TRBV6-5 | NA | TRBJ2-7